Included here is one T cell receptor (beta chain) sequence, with context. Losses at the gene ends were 3 bases for V and 3 bases for J; bases not matched to a gene: 8. The CDR3 loop spans 17 amino acids. Germline CDR1 MGHDK, CDR2 SYGVNS. Per the authors' pipeline: Reference gene primer amplification gave estimated nucleated cell counts. The protocol was immunoSEQ multiplex PCR, while the TCRdb copy is restricted to in-frame clones and leaves out a portion. V and J calls plus clone size are reproduced from that table; the DNA served to infer D and trimming. The repertoire holds over 450,000 clones, with 75% to 90% as singletons. The source of the sample is a study of blood T cell repertoires in COVID-19. Study overall: Samples of COVID-19 (acute and convalescent) were obtained from the United States, Italy and Spain. T cells, B-cell-depleted T cells, or PBMCs provided the cDNA or gDNA that served as material.

This TCR was recovered from a young man with COVID-19, enrolled during active disease. This chain links TRBV25-1 with TRBJ1-2; the match to TRBD1 covers 12 bases. The sequencing input was peripheral blood. The CDR3 nucleotides are TGTGCCAGCAGTGACGGGACAGGGGGCGCGAGTGACTATGGCTACACCTTC. Its protein is CASSDGTGGASDYGYTF.